These T cell receptor beta chains were read from a single sample in a study of shared clonotypes between healthy human individuals. Repertoires were generated with immunoSEQ multiplex PCR, while TCRdb's copy carries only in-frame clones and drops some. Of 300,000 to 400,000 clones in the sample, 70% to 75% were seen once. Material: memory CD4+ T cells sorted from blood. The source of these receptors is a man in his thirties or forties in good health. Both conserved end residues are part of each CDR3.

V: TRBV7-9
J: TRBJ1-5
CDR3: CASGSQGLGNINQPQHF

V: TRBV18
J: TRBJ2-5
CDR3: CASSSTSGSEGETQYF

V: TRBV14
J: TRBJ1-2
CDR3: CASRRTGGYGYTF

V: TRBV6-1
J: TRBJ1-3
CDR3: CASSPGRTSTIYF

V: TRBV5-1
J: TRBJ2-1
CDR3: CASTSMDGNEQFF

V: TRBV6-5
J: TRBJ1-2
CDR3: CASSRGQGEFGYTF

V: TRBV4-2
J: TRBJ2-1
CDR3: CASRQPRTLGLADNEQFF

V: TRBV28
J: TRBJ2-7
CDR3: CAIGQGTSYEQYF

V: TRBV5-5
J: TRBJ2-5
CDR3: CASQRVLETQYF

V: TRBV7-2
J: TRBJ2-7
CDR3: CASSLGQGFEQYF

V: TRBV6-1
J: TRBJ2-2
CDR3: CASRTGEAGELFF

V: TRBV19
J: TRBJ1-2
CDR3: CASSSTGGNYGYTF

V: TRBV20-1
J: TRBJ1-1
CDR3: CSVWGDTEAFF

V: TRBV6-5
J: TRBJ1-2
CDR3: CASSPSRYGYTF

V: TRBV7-8
J: TRBJ1-1
CDR3: CASTPNVNTEAFF

V: TRBV29-1
J: TRBJ2-7
CDR3: CSVKVGQAYEQYF

V: TRBV7-3
J: TRBJ1-1
CDR3: CASSRGRENTEAFF

V: TRBV11-2
J: TRBJ1-3
CDR3: CASSPWDRAGNTIYF

V: TRBV5-1
J: TRBJ1-1
CDR3: CASSLAGGNEAFF

V: TRBV11-3
J: TRBJ2-5
CDR3: CASSSDGTGGETQYF

V: TRBV20-1
J: TRBJ1-5
CDR3: CSAARGATGHF

V: TRBV7-3
J: TRBJ2-1
CDR3: CASSLGRYDTGEGKDEQFF

V: TRBV19
J: TRBJ2-4
CDR3: CASSVDSTWAKNIQYF

V: TRBV5-4
J: TRBJ2-7
CDR3: CASSSVDRVYEQYF

V: TRBV2
J: TRBJ1-1
CDR3: CASSVRIKRQRNTEAFF

V: TRBV7-2
J: TRBJ2-1
CDR3: CASSSSGRAFYNEQFF

V: TRBV28
J: TRBJ2-2
CDR3: CASSLFGRELFF